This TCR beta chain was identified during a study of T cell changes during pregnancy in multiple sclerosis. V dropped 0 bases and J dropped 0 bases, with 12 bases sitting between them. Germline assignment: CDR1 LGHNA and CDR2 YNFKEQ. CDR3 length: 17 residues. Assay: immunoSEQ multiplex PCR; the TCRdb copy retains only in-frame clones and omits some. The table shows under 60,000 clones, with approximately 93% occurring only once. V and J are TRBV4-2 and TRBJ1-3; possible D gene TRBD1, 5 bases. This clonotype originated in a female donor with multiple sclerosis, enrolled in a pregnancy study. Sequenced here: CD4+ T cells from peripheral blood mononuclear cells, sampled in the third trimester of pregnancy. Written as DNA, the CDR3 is TGTGCCAGCAGCCAAGAACCCAGCGGGGCCTCTGGAAACACCATATATTTT. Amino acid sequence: CASSQEPSGASGNTIYF.